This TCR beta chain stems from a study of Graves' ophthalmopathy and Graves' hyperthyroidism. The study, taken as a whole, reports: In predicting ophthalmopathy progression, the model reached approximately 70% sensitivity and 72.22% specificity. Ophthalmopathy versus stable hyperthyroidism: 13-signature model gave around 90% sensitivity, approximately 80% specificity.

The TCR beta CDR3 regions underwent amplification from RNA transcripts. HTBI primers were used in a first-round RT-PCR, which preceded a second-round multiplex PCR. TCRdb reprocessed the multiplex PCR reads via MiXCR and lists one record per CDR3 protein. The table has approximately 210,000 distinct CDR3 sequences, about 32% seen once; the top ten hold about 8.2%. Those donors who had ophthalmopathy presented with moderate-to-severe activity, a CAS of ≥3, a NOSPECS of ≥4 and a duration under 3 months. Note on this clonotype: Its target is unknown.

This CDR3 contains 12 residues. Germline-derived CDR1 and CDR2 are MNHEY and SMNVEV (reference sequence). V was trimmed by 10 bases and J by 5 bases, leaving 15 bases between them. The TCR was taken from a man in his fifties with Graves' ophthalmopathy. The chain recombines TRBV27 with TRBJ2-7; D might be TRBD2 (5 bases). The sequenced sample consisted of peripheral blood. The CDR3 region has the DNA TGTGCCACCTCGAGAGGGCAGGACGAGCAGTACTTC. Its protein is CATSRGQDEQYF.